The 27 T cell receptor beta chains presented below share a single source sample, sequenced in a study of blood T cell repertoires in COVID-19. The repertoire was sequenced with immunoSEQ multiplex PCR; TCRdb's copy has only in-frame clones and lacks some. Of some 150,000 clones in the sample, approximately 80% are singletons; the top ten hold roughly 15%. Sequencing used peripheral blood. Receptors were obtained from a woman between 65 and 79 years old with COVID-19, enrolled during active disease.

This clone was observed a single time. This chain joins TRBV5-1 and TRBJ2-1; TRBD1 matches 8 bases. From germline, CDR1 is SGHRS and CDR2 YFSETQ. Trimming removed 4 bases from V and 2 bases from J; junction bases left unmatched: 5. The CDR3 spans 15 residues. The CDR3 bases are TGCGCCAGCAGCCTTGGGACAGGCCCCTACAATGAGCAGTTCTTC. Translation: CASSLGTGPYNEQFF. Full variable domain (outside the CDR3, taken from reference TRBV5-1 and TRBJ2-1): KAGVTQTPRYLIKTRGQQVTLSCSPISGHRSVSWYQQTPGQGLQFLFEYFSETQRNKGNFPGRFSGRQFSNSRSEMNVSTLELGDSALYLCASSLGTGPYNEQFFGPGTRLTVL.

This chain's CDR3 is CASSRSAGGNEKLFF. The CDR3 region has the DNA TGTGCCAGCAGCCGGTCGGCAGGGGGAAATGAAAAACTGTTTTTT. The V and J genes are TRBV14 and TRBJ1-4; the match to TRBD1 covers 7 bases. V shed 4 bases and J 5 bases; nucleotides not matched to a gene: 7. Germline CDR1 reads SGHDN; CDR2 reads FVKESK. This CDR3 contains 15 residues.

This clone showed up just a few times. The chain carries TRBV6-5 and TRBJ1-3, with TRBD1 matching 7 bases. V shed 7 bases and J 4 bases; nucleotides not matched to a gene: 7. The CDR3 consists of 14 residues. Per germline, CDR1 MNHEY and CDR2 SVGAGI. The CDR3 nucleotides read TGTGCCAGCAATCAAGGGGGCGCGGGAAACACCATATATTTT. Translating gives CASNQGGAGNTIYF.

This clone showed up just a few times. The chain employs TRBV30 and TRBJ1-2; perhaps TRBD1 as D (5 bases). Deletions cut 4 bases from V and 8 bases from J, with 11 bases between. Germline V gene sequence: CDR1 GTSNPN, CDR2 SVGIG (reference sequence). The CDR3 has 11 amino acids. Here the CDR3 reads CAWKQVVGYTF. The CDR3 DNA reads as TGTGCCTGGAAACAGGTGGTGGGCTACACCTTC.

The CDR3 nucleotides read TGTGCCAGCAGTTTAGGGGGGGCTTACTATGGCTACACCTTC. It translates to CASSLGGAYYGYTF. The chain combines TRBV28 with TRBJ1-2, with a weak D call TRBD1 (6 bases). The CDR3 covers 14 residues. Germline CDR1 MDHEN, CDR2 SYDVKM. Trimming removed 2 bases at V and 3 bases at J, with 10 bases between.

This chain connects TRBV2 to TRBJ2-3; 8 bases line up with TRBD1. After removal of 6 bases from V and 7 bases from J, the junction contained 6 bases not matched to a gene. The CDR3 is 13 residues long. Looked up from germline, CDR1 is SNHLY and CDR2 is FYNNEI. This chain's CDR3 is CASRGTGPNTQYF. CDR3 coding DNA: TGTGCCAGCAGGGGGACAGGACCAAATACGCAGTATTTT. Full variable domain (rest looked up from reference TRBV2 and TRBJ2-3): EPEVTQTPSHQVTQMGQEVILRCVPISNHLYFYWYRQILGQKVEFLVSFYNNEISEKSEIFDDQFSVERPDGSNFTLKIRSTKLEDSAMYFCASRGTGPNTQYFGPGTRLTVL.

This rearrangement joins TRBV28 to TRBJ2-5, with unresolved D. The CDR3 runs 12 residues. Germline CDR1 and CDR2: MDHEN and SYDVKM. Trimming took 6 bases from V and 4 from J, leaving 9 bases between them. The CDR3 protein is CASSTTRETQYF. The CDR3 DNA reads as TGTGCCAGCAGCACAACAAGAGAGACCCAGTACTTC.

This clone was seen more than once but under ten times. The chain has TRBV11-2 and TRBJ1-6; D call uncertain. Germline assignment: CDR1 SGHAT and CDR2 FQNNGV. Trimming pared 1 base from V and 11 bases from J, leaving 6 bases between. This CDR3 has 12 amino acids. The CDR3 nucleotides are TGTGCCAGCAGCTTAGGCGGGCCACCCCTCCACTTT. Protein sequence: CASSLGGPPLHF.

V gene TRBV14 combines with J gene TRBJ2-5, with D tentatively TRBD2 (5 bases). Between the trimmed V and J ends, which lost 4 bases and 1 base, there was a span of 7 bases. CDR3 size: 13 residues. Germline lookup yields CDR1 SGHDN and CDR2 FVKESK. CDR3 nucleotides: TGTGCCAGCAGCCGACGGGGCCAAGAGACCCAGTACTTC. Residues: CASSRRGQETQYF. Combining the CDR3 with reference TRBV14 and TRBJ2-5 gives the whole variable domain EAGVTQFPSHSVIEKGQTVTLRCDPISGHDNLYWYRRVMGKEIKFLLHFVKESKQDESGMPNNRFLAERTGGTYSTLKVQPAELEDSGVYFCASSRRGQETQYFGPGTRLLVL.

V gene TRBV5-6 combines with J gene TRBJ2-1; tentatively, D is TRBD2 (6 bases). This CDR3 is 16 amino acids long. V dropped 0 bases and J dropped 7 bases, with 17 bases sitting between them. CDR1 is SGHDT and CDR2 is YYEEEE in the germline V gene. The CDR3, as DNA: TGTGCCAGCAGCTTGGCCGGGACTCGGGTGTTGAATGAGCAGTTCTTC. Translated, it gives CASSLAGTRVLNEQFF.

The chain is built from TRBV5-6 and TRBJ2-3, with TRBD1 matching 9 bases. The ends lost 3 bases at V and 3 bases at J; junction bases unmatched: 5. CDR3 length: 15 residues. The germline CDR1 and CDR2 sequences are SGHDT and YYEEEE. CDR3 sequence reads: CASSSGTGRTDTQYF. The DNA of the CDR3 is TGTGCCAGCAGCTCCGGGACAGGGAGGACAGATACGCAGTATTTT.

This clone was observed once. The V and J genes are TRBV3-1 (or the pseudogene TRBV3-2) and TRBJ2-7; 8 bases align to TRBD1. V lost 2 bases to trimming and J lost 6 bases; unmatched junction nucleotides: 15. Germline loops: CDR1 LGHDT, CDR2 YNNKEL (reference sequence). The CDR3 runs to 17 residues. The CDR3 DNA sequence: TGTGCCAGCAGCCAATTTGAGCCCGGCAGGGGGCGAGGCGAGCAGTACTTC. It specifies CASSQFEPGRGRGEQYF.

The V call is TRBV15, the J call TRBJ1-5; 9 positions match TRBD1. Germline loops: CDR1 LNHNV, CDR2 YYDKDF (reference sequence). CDR3 length: 15 amino acids. V lost 3 bases, J lost 3 bases, and 3 bases stayed unmatched. This CDR3 reads CATSRWTGDNQPQHF. CDR3 DNA sequence: TGTGCCACCAGCAGGTGGACAGGGGACAATCAGCCCCAGCATTTT.

The chain uses TRBV3-1 (or the pseudogene TRBV3-2) and TRBJ1-3; D remains unclear. Germline assignment: CDR1 LGHDT and CDR2 YNNKEL (reference sequence). The CDR3 consists of 14 residues. The V gene lost 4 bases and the J gene lost 0 bases, with 7 bases spanning the gap. The CDR3 spells CASSPKSSGNTIYF. In DNA form, the CDR3 reads TGTGCCAGCAGCCCTAAGAGCTCTGGAAACACCATATATTTT.

The V call is TRBV7-2, the J call TRBJ1-2; 10 bases map to TRBD1. Trimming removed 0 bases from V and 7 bases from J; junction bases left unmatched: 5. Looked up from germline, CDR1 is SGHTA and CDR2 is FQGNSA. The CDR3 spans 15 residues. Written as DNA, the CDR3 is TGTGCCAGCAGCTTAGCGAGGCGGACAGGGGGTGGCTACACCTTC. This gives the protein CASSLARRTGGGYTF. The full variable domain, with the rest looked up from reference TRBV7-2 and TRBJ1-2, is GAGVSQSPSNKVTEKGKDVELRCDPISGHTALYWYRQSLGQGLEFLIYFQGNSAPDKSGLPSDRFSAERTGGSVSTLTIQRTQQEDSAVYLCASSLARRTGGGYTFGSGTRLTVV.

This chain joins TRBV5-1 and TRBJ1-5, with 7 bases identical to TRBD1. The CDR3 is 14 residues long. From germline, CDR1 is SGHRS and CDR2 YFSETQ. J was trimmed by 7 bases and V by 7 bases; bases with no gene match: 11. The CDR3 DNA sequence: TGCGCCAGCGGAAAAGGGGGCGGCGGACAGCCCCAGCATTTT. Protein sequence: CASGKGGGGQPQHF.

The J gene is TRBJ1-1, the V gene TRBV15; the D gene is possibly TRBD1 (5 bases). Germline-derived CDR1 and CDR2 are LNHNV and YYDKDF (reference sequence). The CDR3 sequence is 15 residues long. The V end lost 0 bases, the J end lost 4 bases, and 12 bases lay between the germline ends. Here the CDR3 DNA reads TGTGCCACCAGCAGAGATCGCGGGGCAGTCACTGAAGCTTTCTTT. Encoded protein: CATSRDRGAVTEAFF.

The gene calls are TRBV28 and TRBJ2-1; 10 bases line up with TRBD2. The CDR3 has 18 residues. Trimming took 6 bases from V and 0 from J; bases not matched to a gene: 11. CDR1 is MDHEN and CDR2 is SYDVKM in the germline V gene. This chain's CDR3 is CASSSRTSGHYSYNEQFF. The CDR3 DNA reads as TGTGCCAGCAGCTCCCGGACTAGCGGCCATTACTCCTACAATGAGCAGTTCTTC.

This chain uses TRBV13 with TRBJ2-1; tentatively, D is TRBD1 (6 bases). CDR3 length: 17 amino acids. Germline V gene sequence: CDR1 PRHDT, CDR2 FYEKMQ (reference sequence). V lost 1 base and J lost 6, with 19 bases in between. The CDR3, as DNA: TGTGCCAGCAGCTTAGTCGGGTCAACAGGGAGTCGCAATGAGCAGTTCTTC. Translating gives CASSLVGSTGSRNEQFF.

V and J are TRBV2 and TRBJ2-7; 8 bases are shared with TRBD1. After removal of 3 bases from V and 0 bases from J, the junction contained 19 bases not matched to a gene. Germline CDR1 and CDR2: SNHLY and FYNNEI. The CDR3 is made up of 20 amino acids. CDR3 in amino acids: CASSESVARTGILFSYEQYF. CDR3 nucleotides: TGTGCCAGCAGTGAGAGCGTCGCCCGGACAGGGATCCTTTTCTCCTACGAGCAGTACTTC. Filled out from reference TRBV2 and TRBJ2-7, the complete variable domain reads EPEVTQTPSHQVTQMGQEVILRCVPISNHLYFYWYRQILGQKVEFLVSFYNNEISEKSEIFDDQFSVERPDGSNFTLKIRSTKLEDSAMYFCASSESVARTGILFSYEQYFGPGTRLTVT.

This chain connects TRBV2 to TRBJ1-1; 8 bases line up with TRBD1. CDR3 length: 15 amino acids. Per the germline V gene, CDR1 is SNHLY and CDR2 is FYNNEI. With 6 bases clipped from V and 13 bases from J, the junction kept 19 bases outside the gene matches. The DNA of the CDR3 is TGTGCCAGCAGGGCTTCCGGGACAGGTGTGGGGGTAGGTTTCTTT. This encodes CASRASGTGVGVGFF.

The gene calls are TRBV9 and TRBJ1-5, with a possible D match to TRBD1 (5 bases). This CDR3 spans 14 amino acids. In germline, CDR1 is SGDLS, CDR2 YYNGEE. The ends were cut back, 0 bases at V and 4 bases at J, with 8 bases in the middle. The CDR3 region has the DNA TGTGCCAGCAGCGTAGGGGGCAATAATCAGCCCCAGCATTTT. This gives the protein CASSVGGNNQPQHF. Based on the CDR3 plus reference TRBV9 and TRBJ1-5, the full variable domain is DSGVTQTPKHLITATGQRVTLRCSPRSGDLSVYWYQQSLDQGLQFLIQYYNGEERAKGNILERFSAQQFPDLHSELNLSSLELGDSALYFCASSVGGNNQPQHFGDGTRLSIL.

The rearrangement links TRBV27 to TRBJ1-3, with a possible D match to TRBD1 (6 bases). CDR3 length equals 18 residues. CDR1 is MNHEY, CDR2 SMNVEV, per germline (reference sequence). V lost 6 bases and J lost 0, with 21 bases in between. CDR3 nucleotides: TGTGCCAGCAGACCGACGGCAGGGGTTCCTTACTCTGGAAACACCATATATTTT. The encoded protein is CASRPTAGVPYSGNTIYF.

The chain uses TRBV6-5 and TRBJ1-2; weak D call: TRBD1 (6 bases). Germline assignment: CDR1 MNHEY and CDR2 SVGAGI. V lost 4 bases to trimming and J lost 0 bases, with 12 bases between them. This CDR3 has 15 residues. Here the CDR3 reads CASSFGQLTNYGYTF. CDR3 DNA: TGTGCCAGCAGTTTCGGACAGCTAACTAACTATGGCTACACCTTC.

V usage is TRBV28 and J usage is TRBJ1-5; TRBD1 aligns across 9 bases. The germline gives CDR1 MDHEN, CDR2 SYDVKM. The CDR3 totals 16 residues. Trimming took 4 bases from V and 6 from J; bases not matched to a gene: 10. The CDR3 loop reads CASSSGQGRQLQPQHF. The CDR3 DNA reads TGTGCCAGCAGTTCCGGACAGGGGCGACAACTTCAGCCCCAGCATTTT. The full variable domain, with the rest looked up from reference TRBV28 and TRBJ1-5, is DVKVTQSSRYLVKRTGEKVFLECVQDMDHENMFWYRQDPGLGLRLIYFSYDVKMKEKGDIPEGYSVSREKKERFSLILESASTNQTSMYLCASSSGQGRQLQPQHFGDGTRLSIL.

This clone has a single count. The genes are TRBV11-2 and TRBJ1-6; D uncertain. The germline V gene encodes CDR1 SGHAT and CDR2 FQNNGV. V was trimmed by 5 bases and J by 7 bases, leaving 9 bases between them. The CDR3 consists of 13 residues. CDR3 region: CASSIKQNSPLHF. As DNA, the CDR3 is TGTGCCAGCAGCATAAAACAAAATTCACCCCTCCACTTT.

The chain has TRBV15 and TRBJ2-3; 10 bases are shared with TRBD1. The CDR3 sequence is 17 residues long. Germline CDR1 LNHNV, CDR2 YYDKDF (reference sequence). Unmatched junction bases numbered 12, after V lost 3 bases and J lost 6 bases. CDR3 in DNA: TGTGCCACCAGCAGTTTAGTCGGGACAGGGGAAGGTGATACGCAGTATTTT. Protein product: CATSSLVGTGEGDTQYF.